Presented here are 18 T cell receptor beta chains from one specimen sequenced in a study of technical replicates of blood from several donors. Profiling relied on immunoSEQ multiplex PCR, and the TCRdb table lists in-frame clones only, not all of them. This sample has about 80,000 clones, with about 95% found just once. Sequencing was carried out using T cells isolated from PBMCs. The receptor source for this set is a human donor in good health.

J is TRBJ2-5 and V is TRBV29-1; 7 nucleotides match TRBD2. There are 15 residues in the CDR3. V dropped 1 base and J dropped 2; count of bases not matched to a gene: 7. Germline V gene lookup returns CDR1 SQVTM and CDR2 ANQGSEA. The CDR3 sequence is CSVEGGEGIQETQYF. The CDR3 region has the DNA TGCAGCGTTGAAGGGGGGGAGGGGATTCAAGAGACCCAGTACTTC.

The J gene is TRBJ2-7, the V gene TRBV4-1, with TRBD2 identical over 10 bases. Germline CDR1 is MGHRA and CDR2 is YSYEKL. V lost 4 bases, J lost 3 bases, and 12 bases stayed unmatched. The CDR3 is made up of 17 amino acids. In nucleotides, the CDR3 is TGCGCCAGCAGCCCGGGTACCGGGACTAGCGCCTTCTACGAGCAGTACTTC. Translating it yields CASSPGTGTSAFYEQYF.

This clone was recorded at least ten times. The chain carries TRBV19 and TRBJ2-1; 7 bases match TRBD1. CDR3 length equals 13 residues. CDR1 LNHDA and CDR2 SQIVND come from the germline V gene (reference sequence). J lost 6 bases, V lost 4 bases, and 3 bases had no gene match. CDR3 nucleotides: TGTGCCAGTAGTAGGGACAGATTCAATGAGCAGTTCTTC. Encoded protein: CASSRDRFNEQFF.

The chain uses TRBV5-1 and TRBJ2-1, with 7 bases aligning to TRBD1. CDR1 is SGHRS, CDR2 YFSETQ, per germline. V lost 1 base to trimming and J lost 5 bases; unmatched junction nucleotides: 0. This CDR3 has 13 amino acids. This CDR3 is CASSLTGDNEQFF. The CDR3 DNA follows: TGCGCCAGCAGCTTGACAGGGGACAATGAGCAGTTCTTC.

The chain combines TRBV7-9 with TRBJ1-1; D remains ambiguous. The CDR3 spans 13 residues. The germline V gene encodes CDR1 SEHNR and CDR2 FQNEAQ (reference sequence). Trimming shortened V by 5 bases and J by 1 base, and 8 bases separated the two germline ends. CDR3 in amino acids: CASSPTKNTEAFF. CDR3 DNA sequence: TGTGCCAGCAGCCCAACAAAGAACACTGAAGCTTTCTTT. The variable domain in full, with the rest retrieved from reference TRBV7-9 and TRBJ1-1, is DTGVSQNPRHKITKRGQNVTFRCDPISEHNRLYWYRQTLGQGPEFLTYFQNEAQLEKSRLLSDRFSAERPKGSFSTLEIQRTEQGDSAMYLCASSPTKNTEAFFGQGTRLTVV.

J is TRBJ1-2 and V is TRBV6-5; no firm D call. The CDR3 covers 14 residues. The germline V gene encodes CDR1 MNHEY and CDR2 SVGAGI. V lost 2 bases, J lost 3 bases, and 10 bases lay in between. Written as DNA, the CDR3 is TGTGCCAGCAGTTACGGTCGGTCGGACTATGGCTACACCTTC. This encodes CASSYGRSDYGYTF.

The V and J genes are TRBV6-5 and TRBJ2-3, with 8 positions matching TRBD2. Losses at the gene ends were 6 bases for V and 2 bases for J; bases not matched to a gene: 4. The germline CDR1 and CDR2 sequences are MNHEY and SVGAGI. This CDR3 spans 14 amino acids. Here the CDR3 DNA reads TGTGCCAGCAGCCTAGCGGGTAACACAGATACGCAGTATTTT. Amino acids: CASSLAGNTDTQYF.

The rearrangement joins TRBV19 to TRBJ2-7, with D perhaps matching TRBD2 (5 bases). Germline-derived CDR1 and CDR2 are LNHDA and SQIVND (reference sequence). The V and J ends lost 3 bases and 3 bases respectively, with 12 bases between them. The CDR3 is 14 residues long. The chain's CDR3 is CASSIGQAGYEQYF. The CDR3, as DNA: TGTGCCAGTAGTATTGGTCAGGCGGGCTACGAGCAGTACTTC.

V gene TRBV25-1 combines with J gene TRBJ2-1; 14 bases align to TRBD2. The CDR3 runs to 15 residues. Germline V gene lookup returns CDR1 MGHDK and CDR2 SYGVNS. The V gene end was trimmed by 7 bases and the J gene end by 9 bases; junction bases not matched to a gene: 8. Written as DNA, the CDR3 is TGTGCCAGCATCGCGACTAGCGGGAGGGCCAGTGAGCAGTTCTTC. It codes for CASIATSGRASEQFF. Together with reference TRBV25-1 and TRBJ2-1, the CDR3 gives the full variable domain: EADIYQTPRYLVIGTGKKITLECSQTMGHDKMYWYQQDPGMELHLIHYSYGVNSTEKGDLSSESTVSRIRTEHFPLTLESARPSHTSQYLCASIATSGRASEQFFGPGTRLTVL.

The chain recombines TRBV7-7 with TRBJ2-1, with D perhaps TRBD2 (6 bases). From germline, CDR1 is SSHAT and CDR2 FNYEAQ (reference sequence). This CDR3 is built from 15 residues. The V end lost 4 bases, the J end lost 4 bases, and 14 bases lay between the germline ends. The CDR3 DNA reads TGTGCCAGCAGCTCCGGGACTCCCCCTTACAATGAGCAGTTCTTC. This translates into CASSSGTPPYNEQFF.

V and J are TRBV29-1 and TRBJ1-1; TRBD1 matches 7 bases. There are 14 residues in the CDR3. Germline CDR1 and CDR2: SQVTM and ANQGSEA. With 0 bases clipped from V and 6 bases from J, the junction kept 7 bases outside the gene matches. As DNA, the CDR3 is TGCAGCGTTGAAGATGGGTCAGGGGGGTCTGAAGCTTTCTTT. Translating it yields CSVEDGSGGSEAFF.

The rearrangement links TRBV2 to TRBJ2-7, with 9 bases lining up with TRBD1. The trim removed 6 bases at V and 6 bases at J, leaving 6 bases unmatched. Germline loops: CDR1 SNHLY, CDR2 FYNNEI. CDR3 length: 13 amino acids. The CDR3 sequence: CASRGQGPSEQYF. DNA of the CDR3: TGTGCCAGCAGGGGACAGGGTCCGTCCGAGCAGTACTTC.

The V gene is TRBV6-1, the J gene TRBJ2-2; 7 bases align to TRBD2. The CDR3 length is 13 residues. V gave up 11 bases and J gave up 5 bases; unmatched junction bases: 8. Germline CDR1 reads MNHNS; CDR2 reads SASEGT. The CDR3 loop reads CAGRGSGTGELFF. The DNA of the CDR3 is TGTGCCGGACGGGGTAGCGGGACCGGGGAGCTGTTTTTT.

CDR3 loop: CASSLGRPYEQYF. CDR3 nucleotide sequence: TGTGCCAGCAGCCTCGGGAGACCATACGAGCAGTACTTC. This chain links TRBV7-2 with TRBJ2-7, with D possibly being TRBD2 (6 bases). The CDR3 is 13 amino acids. Germline V gives CDR1 SGHTA, CDR2 FQGNSA. The V and J ends lost 5 bases and 4 bases respectively, with 12 bases between them.

The rearrangement links TRBV9 to TRBJ2-3; 13 nucleotides agree with TRBD2. V was pared by 4 bases and J by 3 bases, with 5 bases of the junction left unmatched. CDR3 length: 16 residues. The V gene's germline CDR1 is SGDLS and CDR2 YYNGEE. The CDR3 loop reads CASSLGTSGITDTQYF. CDR3 nucleotide sequence: TGTGCCAGCAGCTTAGGGACTAGCGGGATTACAGATACGCAGTATTTT.

This sequence joins TRBV15 and TRBJ1-4; 9 bases align to TRBD1. Trimming cost V 0 bases and J 8 bases; bases outside gene matches: 10. The CDR3 spans 17 residues. In germline, CDR1 is LNHNV, CDR2 YYDKDF (reference sequence). This chain's CDR3 is CATSRDFWGQGPEKLFF. The CDR3 nucleotides read TGTGCCACCAGCAGAGATTTCTGGGGACAGGGCCCCGAAAAACTGTTTTTT.

The chain employs TRBV6-6 and TRBJ1-2; 9 nucleotides align to TRBD1. The length of the CDR3 is 14 residues. Germline trimming cut 8 bases from V and 5 bases from J; bases unmatched to any gene: 9. CDR1 is MNHNY, CDR2 SVGAGI, per germline (reference sequence). CDR3 DNA: TGTGCCAGCGACGCCCTGACAGGGGGATATGGCTACACCTTC. Translated, it gives CASDALTGGYGYTF.

The rearrangement joins TRBV7-9 to TRBJ2-3; unclear D gene. The CDR3 runs 15 residues. CDR1 is SEHNR and CDR2 is FQNEAQ in the germline V gene (reference sequence). Between the trimmed V and J ends, which lost 2 bases and 4 bases, there was a span of 13 bases. The CDR3 region is CASSLLAQIADTQYF. For the CDR3, the DNA is TGTGCCAGCAGCTTACTTGCACAGATCGCAGATACGCAGTATTTT.